This T cell receptor (beta chain) is from a study of Graves' ophthalmopathy and Graves' hyperthyroidism. The CDR3 has 16 amino acids. Germline CDR1 reads MGHDK; CDR2 reads SYGVNS. The V and J ends lost 3 bases and 3 bases respectively, with 17 bases between them. In its sample, this clonotype was seen once. RNA transcripts yielded amplified TCR beta CDR3 regions. The authors performed first-round RT-PCR with HTBI primers and then a second-round multiplex PCR. TCRdb re-called the multiplex PCR reads with MiXCR, one entry per CDR3 protein. The sample consists of 600,000 to 700,000 distinct CDR3 sequences, about 38% of them appearing once.

This clonotype was obtained from an adult man with Graves' ophthalmopathy. The gene calls are TRBV25-1 and TRBJ1-1; no definite D call. Source material: peripheral blood. DNA for the CDR3: TGTGCCAGCAGTGAGTCGAGCGGGAGGGCTCACACTGAAGCTTTCTTT. As protein: CASSESSGRAHTEAFF.